These 13 T cell receptor beta chains share one sample of origin, sequenced in a study of cytomegalovirus exposure and HLA in healthy donors. Researchers ran the PCR with 60 Vbeta and 13 Jbeta primers. The method was immunoSEQ multiplex PCR; TCRdb's version includes in-frame clones alone and lacks a portion of them. Among 140,000 to 150,000 clones listed, about 84% were seen once. The sample consisted of PBMCs. The receptors originated from a woman younger than 30 in good health and CMV-seropositive.

The chain recombines TRBV19 with TRBJ2-2, with 10 bases that match TRBD2. The CDR3 length is 14 residues. CDR1 and CDR2 (germline): LNHDA, SQIVND (reference sequence). Trimming took 7 bases from V and 6 from J; bases not matched to a gene: 5. This CDR3 is CASIVAGGAGELFF. CDR3 sequence (DNA): TGTGCCAGTATAGTAGCGGGGGGCGCCGGGGAGCTGTTTTTT.

The chain employs TRBV28 and TRBJ1-1, with 7 bases fitting TRBD1. In germline, CDR1 is MDHEN, CDR2 SYDVKM. V lost 2 bases and J lost 7; bases outside the gene matches: 10. This CDR3 region has 15 residues. The CDR3 coding sequence is TGTGCCAGCAGTTTACGGCGGCAGGGGGTACGTGAAGCTTTCTTT. It codes for CASSLRRQGVREAFF.

The V call is TRBV15, the J call TRBJ1-1; 8 bases line up with TRBD1. V lost 1 base and J lost 4; bases outside the gene matches: 8. Germline CDR1 LNHNV, CDR2 YYDKDF (reference sequence). This CDR3 has 16 residues. This chain's CDR3 is CATSRARTGLFTEAFF. In DNA form, the CDR3 reads TGTGCCACCAGCAGAGCACGGACAGGGTTGTTCACTGAAGCTTTCTTT.

V gene TRBV28 combines with J gene TRBJ2-7; no firm D call. CDR3 length: 11 amino acids. V was shortened by 6 bases and J by 12 bases, with 15 bases between the two germline ends. Per the germline V gene, CDR1 is MDHEN and CDR2 is SYDVKM. Written as DNA, the CDR3 is TGTGCCAGCAGCAGCGACCGCCACCGGTACTTC. As protein: CASSSDRHRYF.

The chain carries TRBV5-4 and TRBJ2-5; TRBD1 aligns across 9 bases. The V segment lost 4 bases and the J segment 2 bases; nucleotides outside the gene matches: 6. The length of the CDR3 is 15 residues. The V gene's germline CDR1 is SGHNT and CDR2 YYREEE (reference sequence). The CDR3 DNA sequence: TGTGCCAGCAGCGGGGGGGACAGGGCGCAAGAGACCCAGTACTTC. Protein product: CASSGGDRAQETQYF.

J is TRBJ2-3 and V is TRBV6-1; D not certain. Trimming left V 7 bases short and J 2 bases short, with 16 bases between. This CDR3 has 15 amino acids. Germline values: CDR1 MNHNS, CDR2 SASEGT. The CDR3 loop reads CASTPTASYTDTQYF. In DNA form, the CDR3 reads TGTGCCAGCACGCCCACAGCCTCCTACACAGATACGCAGTATTTT.

The chain links TRBV28 to TRBJ1-2, with TRBD1 identical over 7 bases. The ends lost 2 bases at V and 3 bases at J; junction bases unmatched: 12. There are 17 residues in the CDR3. Germline V lookup: CDR1 MDHEN, CDR2 SYDVKM. This CDR3 is CASSLGLRGRGDYGYTF. CDR3 in DNA: TGTGCCAGCAGTTTAGGGTTAAGGGGCAGGGGGGACTATGGCTACACCTTC.

This chain joins TRBV11-3 and TRBJ2-7; TRBD1 aligns across 10 bases. The CDR3 is made up of 15 amino acids. V trimming: 5 bases; J trimming: 2 bases; junction bases outside the gene matches: 6. Germline CDR1 reads SGHNT; CDR2 reads YENEEA. The CDR3 reads CASSVSGTGAYEQYF. DNA for the CDR3: TGTGCCAGCAGCGTATCCGGGACAGGGGCCTACGAGCAGTACTTC.

The chain links TRBV27 to TRBJ2-7; the D gene is possibly TRBD1 (5 bases). The CDR3 runs 14 residues. Germline-derived CDR1 and CDR2 are MNHEY and SMNVEV (reference sequence). V lost 2 bases and J lost 2, with 10 bases in between. In DNA form, the CDR3 reads TGTGCCAGCAGTTTAGGGCAGGGTACCTACGAGCAGTACTTC. It translates to CASSLGQGTYEQYF.

V is TRBV5-5 and J is TRBJ1-4, with D uncertain. The ends were cut back, 0 bases at V and 4 bases at J, with 13 bases in the middle. CDR1 is SGHKS, CDR2 YYEKEE, per germline (reference sequence). The CDR3 length is 16 residues. Here the CDR3 reads CASSLALLANNEKLFF. The CDR3 DNA reads TGTGCCAGCAGCTTGGCCCTTCTCGCGAATAATGAAAAACTGTTTTTT.

The chain uses TRBV15 and TRBJ2-3, with 7 bases lining up with TRBD1. This CDR3 is 15 amino acids long. CDR1 is LNHNV and CDR2 is YYDKDF in the germline V gene (reference sequence). J was trimmed by 4 bases and V by 4 bases; bases with no gene match: 8. The CDR3 protein is CATSIERTGADTQYF. In DNA form, the CDR3 reads TGTGCCACCAGCATCGAAAGGACAGGCGCAGATACGCAGTATTTT.

The J gene is TRBJ1-2, the V gene TRBV10-3; D is unclear. V lost 5 bases and J 2 bases, leaving 9 bases between the germline ends. From germline, CDR1 is ENHRY and CDR2 SYGVKD. The CDR3 runs 13 residues. The CDR3 protein is CAISRSGNYGYTF. The CDR3 nucleotides read TGTGCCATCAGTAGGAGCGGAAACTATGGCTACACCTTC.

J is TRBJ2-2 and V is TRBV5-1; a possible D gene is TRBD2 (6 bases). Germline CDR1 is SGHRS and CDR2 is YFSETQ. This CDR3 spans 16 amino acids. V lost 0 bases, J lost 5 bases, and 14 bases lay in between. CDR3 loop: CASSLDVGGRTGELFF. In nucleotides, the CDR3 is TGCGCCAGCAGCTTGGATGTCGGGGGACGGACCGGGGAGCTGTTTTTT.